This T cell receptor (beta chain) was observed in a study of T cell repertoires in cytomegalovirus infection. Study-wide results and limits: Cumulative frequency (of public TCR beta family members) identified carriers of CMV plus the relevant HLA.

This CDR3 contains 14 residues. Trimming stripped 5 bases from V and 2 bases from J, with 10 bases between. Germline loops: CDR1 SGHTA, CDR2 FQGNSA. TCRdb reprocessed the reads with MiXCR, giving one entry per CDR3 protein. The sample gives some 270,000 distinct CDR3 sequences, about 20% of which show up once; roughly a fifth is in the top ten. This clonotype was recorded a few times. The antigen remains unidentified. This receptor was taken from a human donor in good health (CMV status not recorded). Some clones in this sample may be carry-over from other donors' samples. The chain joins TRBV7-2 to TRBJ1-5; D ambiguous. The input for sequencing was cultured PBMCs, taken from culture after CMV antigen stimulation. The CDR3 is CASSHNQGNQPQHF. The CDR3, as DNA: TGTGCCAGCAGCCACAACCAGGGCAATCAGCCCCAGCATTTT.